The 4 T cell receptor beta chains in this list originate from one sample, sequenced in a study of Graves' ophthalmopathy and Graves' hyperthyroidism. Researchers took RNA transcripts and amplified TCR beta CDR3 regions from them. RT-PCR in the first round used HTBI primers; a second-round multiplex PCR followed. TCRdb fed the multiplex PCR reads into MiXCR, producing one record per CDR3 protein. The sample yields hundreds of thousands of distinct CDR3 sequences, 35% to 50% seen once. The sample comprised peripheral blood. Receptor source: an adult man with Graves' ophthalmopathy.

The table lists this clonotype with a few counts. The rearrangement uses TRBV4-1 and TRBJ1-5; D call uncertain. V lost 1 base and J lost 4, with 11 bases in between. Germline V gene lookup returns CDR1 MGHRA and CDR2 YSYEKL. The CDR3 is made up of 15 amino acids. CDR3 sequence reads: CASSQVIGGNQPQHF. DNA of the CDR3: TGCGCCAGCAGCCAAGTGATCGGAGGGAATCAGCCCCAGCATTTT.

The V gene is TRBV12-3 or TRBV12-4, the J gene TRBJ2-7; 7 bases match TRBD2. The CDR3 sequence is 15 residues long. The V segment lost 2 bases and the J segment 5 bases; nucleotides outside the gene matches: 9. CDR3 coding DNA: TGTGCCAGCAGTTTAAGCGGGGTGGCGGGGGACGAGCAGTACTTC. This translates into CASSLSGVAGDEQYF.

This clonotype was picked up a small number of times. CDR3 in DNA: TGTGCTAGTGGTTTAGAGGGTCGGGAGACCCAGTACTTC. Encoded protein: CASGLEGRETQYF. The J gene is TRBJ2-5, the V gene TRBV12-3 or TRBV12-4; D is possibly TRBD2 (5 bases). The CDR3 totals 13 residues.

The chain employs TRBV19 and TRBJ2-3; 8 positions agree with TRBD1. The V and J ends lost 3 bases and 6 bases, in that order; junction bases with no gene match: 5. There are 14 residues in the CDR3. Germline V gives CDR1 LNHDA, CDR2 SQIVND (reference sequence). The CDR3 loop reads CASSIGQGDDTQYF. In DNA form, the CDR3 reads TGTGCCAGTAGTATTGGACAGGGAGATGATACGCAGTATTTT.